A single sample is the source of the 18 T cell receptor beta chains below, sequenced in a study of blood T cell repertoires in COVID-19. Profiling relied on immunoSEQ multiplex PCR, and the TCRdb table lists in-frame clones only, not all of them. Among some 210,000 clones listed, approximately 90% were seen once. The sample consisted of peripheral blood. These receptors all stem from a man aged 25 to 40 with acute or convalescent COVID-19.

The CDR3 reads CASSGGLAREQYF. DNA of the CDR3: TGTGCCAGCAGTGGGGGACTAGCTCGCGAGCAGTACTTC. The chain couples TRBV2 to TRBJ2-7; 9 nucleotides agree with TRBD2. CDR1 and CDR2 from the germline V gene are SNHLY and FYNNEI. V shed 4 bases and J 6 bases; nucleotides not matched to a gene: 4. This CDR3 region has 13 residues.

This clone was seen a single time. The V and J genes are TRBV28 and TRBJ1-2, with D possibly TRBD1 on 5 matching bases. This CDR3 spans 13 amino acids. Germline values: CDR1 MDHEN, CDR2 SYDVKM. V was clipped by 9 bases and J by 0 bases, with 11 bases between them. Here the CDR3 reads CASYQTANYGYTF. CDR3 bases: TGTGCCAGTTACCAGACAGCTAACTATGGCTACACCTTC.

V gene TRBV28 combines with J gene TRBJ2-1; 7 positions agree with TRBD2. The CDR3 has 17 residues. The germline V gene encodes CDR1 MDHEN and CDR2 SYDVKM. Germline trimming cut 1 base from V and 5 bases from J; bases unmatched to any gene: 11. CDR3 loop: CASSLYSRTRANNEQFF. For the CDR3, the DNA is TGTGCCAGCAGTTTATACAGTAGGACTAGAGCCAACAATGAGCAGTTCTTC.

Here the CDR3 reads CASSPEFGRSYGYTF. The CDR3 nucleotides are TGTGCCAGCTCACCTGAGTTCGGCAGGTCCTATGGCTACACCTTC. This chain joins TRBV18 and TRBJ1-2; D not certain. Germline V gives CDR1 KGHSH, CDR2 LQKENI. V gave up 3 bases and J gave up 4 bases, with 15 bases separating them. This CDR3 spans 15 amino acids.

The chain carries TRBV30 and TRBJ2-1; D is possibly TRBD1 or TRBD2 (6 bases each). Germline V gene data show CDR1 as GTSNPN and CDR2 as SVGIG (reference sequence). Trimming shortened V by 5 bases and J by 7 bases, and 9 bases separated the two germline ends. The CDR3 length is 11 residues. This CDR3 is CAWGGQNEQFF. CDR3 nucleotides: TGTGCCTGGGGGGGGCAAAATGAGCAGTTCTTC.

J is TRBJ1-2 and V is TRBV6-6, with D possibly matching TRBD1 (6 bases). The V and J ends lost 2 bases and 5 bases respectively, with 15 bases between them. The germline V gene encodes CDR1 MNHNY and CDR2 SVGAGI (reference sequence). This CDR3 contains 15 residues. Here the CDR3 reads CASSYPEQGEYGYTF. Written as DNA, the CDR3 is TGTGCCAGCAGTTACCCTGAACAGGGAGAATATGGCTACACCTTC.

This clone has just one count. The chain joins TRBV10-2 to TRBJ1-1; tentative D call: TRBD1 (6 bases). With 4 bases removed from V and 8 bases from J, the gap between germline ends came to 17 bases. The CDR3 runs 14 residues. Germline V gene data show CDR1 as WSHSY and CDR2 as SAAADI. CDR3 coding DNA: TGCGCCAGCAGTGTGGACAGAGACTATCCCGAAGCTTTCTTT. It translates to CASSVDRDYPEAFF.

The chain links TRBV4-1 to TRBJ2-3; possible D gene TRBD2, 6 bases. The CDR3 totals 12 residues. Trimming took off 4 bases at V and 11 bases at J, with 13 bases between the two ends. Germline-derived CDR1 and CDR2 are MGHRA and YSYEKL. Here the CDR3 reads CASSRVWGVQYF. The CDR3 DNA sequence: TGCGCCAGCAGCCGCGTCTGGGGGGTGCAGTATTTT.

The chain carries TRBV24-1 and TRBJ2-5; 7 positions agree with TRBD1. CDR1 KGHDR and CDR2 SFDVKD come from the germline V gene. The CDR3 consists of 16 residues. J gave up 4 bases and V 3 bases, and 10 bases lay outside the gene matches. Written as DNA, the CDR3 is TGTGCCACCAGTGATCCTCAGGGGGTTGGATTAGAGACCCAGTACTTC. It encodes CATSDPQGVGLETQYF.

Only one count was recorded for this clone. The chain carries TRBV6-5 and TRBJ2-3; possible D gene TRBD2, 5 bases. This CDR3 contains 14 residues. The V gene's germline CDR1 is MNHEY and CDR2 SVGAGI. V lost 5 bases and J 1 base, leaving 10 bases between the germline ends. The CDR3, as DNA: TGTGCCAGCAGTACTAGAACGGGCACAGATACGCAGTATTTT. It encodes CASSTRTGTDTQYF.

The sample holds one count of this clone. Written as DNA, the CDR3 is TGCGCCAGCAGCCCCGGGGGGGCGGACACTAACTATGGCTACACCTTC. It yields the protein CASSPGGADTNYGYTF. The chain links TRBV5-1 to TRBJ1-2, with TRBD1 as a possible D gene (6 bases). The CDR3 length is 16 residues. CDR1 is SGHRS and CDR2 is YFSETQ in the germline V gene. V was shortened by 4 bases and J by 0 bases, with 16 bases between the two germline ends.

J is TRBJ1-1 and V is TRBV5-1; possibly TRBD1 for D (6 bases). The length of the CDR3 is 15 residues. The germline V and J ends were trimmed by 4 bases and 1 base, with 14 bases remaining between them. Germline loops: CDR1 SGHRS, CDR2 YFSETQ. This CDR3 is CASSGLRDKNTEAFF. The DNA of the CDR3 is TGCGCCAGCAGCGGCCTACGGGACAAGAACACTGAAGCTTTCTTT.

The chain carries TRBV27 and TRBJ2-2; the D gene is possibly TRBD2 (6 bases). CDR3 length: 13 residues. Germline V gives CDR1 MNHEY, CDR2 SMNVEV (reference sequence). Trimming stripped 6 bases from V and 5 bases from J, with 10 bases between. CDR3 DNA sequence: TGTGCCAGCAGGGGCGGAGGGACCGGGGAGCTGTTTTTT. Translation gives CASRGGGTGELFF.

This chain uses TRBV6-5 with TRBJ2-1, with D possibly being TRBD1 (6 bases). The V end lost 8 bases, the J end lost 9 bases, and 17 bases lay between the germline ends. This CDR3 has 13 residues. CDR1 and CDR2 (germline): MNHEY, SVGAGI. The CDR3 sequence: CASHRDFLGEQFF. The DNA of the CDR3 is TGTGCCAGCCACAGGGATTTTCTAGGTGAGCAGTTCTTC.

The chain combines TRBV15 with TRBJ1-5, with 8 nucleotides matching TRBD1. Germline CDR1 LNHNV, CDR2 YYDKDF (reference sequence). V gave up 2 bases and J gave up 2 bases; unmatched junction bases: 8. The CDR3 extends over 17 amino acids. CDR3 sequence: CATSRNLQGVGNQPQHF. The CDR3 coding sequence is TGTGCCACCAGCAGAAACCTACAGGGGGTTGGCAATCAGCCCCAGCATTTT.

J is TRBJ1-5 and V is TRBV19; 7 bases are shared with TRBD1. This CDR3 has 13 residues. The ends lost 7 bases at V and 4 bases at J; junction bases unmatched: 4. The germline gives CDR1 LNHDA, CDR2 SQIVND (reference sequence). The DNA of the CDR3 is TGTGCCAGTAACAGGGGTCGGAATCAGCCCCAGCATTTT. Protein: CASNRGRNQPQHF.

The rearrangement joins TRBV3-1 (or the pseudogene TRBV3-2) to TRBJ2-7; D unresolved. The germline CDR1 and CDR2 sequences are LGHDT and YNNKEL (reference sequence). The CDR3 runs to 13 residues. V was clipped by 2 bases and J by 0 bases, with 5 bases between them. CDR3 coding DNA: TGTGCCAGCAGCCAAAGCTTCTCCTACGAGCAGTACTTC. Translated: CASSQSFSYEQYF.

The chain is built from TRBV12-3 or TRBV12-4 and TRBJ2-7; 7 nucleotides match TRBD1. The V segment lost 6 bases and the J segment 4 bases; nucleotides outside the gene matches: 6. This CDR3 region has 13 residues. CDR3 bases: TGTGCCAGCAGCCGACAGGGTGTGTACGAGCAGTACTTC. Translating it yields CASSRQGVYEQYF.